The 23 T cell receptor beta chains in this list originate from one sample, sequenced in a study of cytomegalovirus exposure and HLA in healthy donors. The PCR employed 60 Vbeta primers together with 13 Jbeta primers. Some clones are missing from TCRdb's copy, which holds only in-frame ones; the method was immunoSEQ multiplex PCR. The table records roughly 100,000 clones, over 65% of them present only once. Source material: PBMCs. These receptors originate from a man over 45 in good health and CMV-seronegative.

The chain has TRBV9 and TRBJ2-7; TRBD2 agrees at 8 bases. The germline CDR1 and CDR2 sequences are SGDLS and YYNGEE. Unmatched junction bases numbered 14, after V lost 4 bases and J lost 5 bases. The CDR3 contains 16 residues. The CDR3 DNA follows: TGTGCCAGCAGCCCATGGATCGGGACTAGGGTCAACGAGCAGTACTTC. It codes for CASSPWIGTRVNEQYF.

The CDR3 region has the DNA TGTGCGAGCGGGACAGGGGGATTTAGCACAGATACGCAGTATTTT. Translating it yields CASGTGGFSTDTQYF. The chain is built from TRBV9 and TRBJ2-3; 11 positions match TRBD1. CDR1 and CDR2 from the germline V gene are SGDLS and YYNGEE. The CDR3 covers 15 residues.

The CDR3 DNA reads as TGTGCCAGCAGCCCAGGGACGGGGAGGGAGGAGACCCAGTACTTC. It encodes CASSPGTGREETQYF. The chain has TRBV11-2 and TRBJ2-5; 7 bases line up with TRBD2. Per germline, CDR1 SGHAT and CDR2 FQNNGV. This CDR3 region has 15 residues. The V gene end was trimmed by 5 bases and the J gene end by 5 bases; junction bases not matched to a gene: 11. Full variable domain (missing parts from reference TRBV11-2 and TRBJ2-5): EAGVAQSPRYKIIEKRQSVAFWCNPISGHATLYWYQQILGQGPKLLIQFQNNGVVDDSQLPKDRFSAERLKGVDSTLKIQPAKLEDSAVYLCASSPGTGREETQYFGPGTRLLVL.

The chain links TRBV7-9 to TRBJ1-1; 7 positions agree with TRBD1. Germline V lookup: CDR1 SEHNR, CDR2 FQNEAQ (reference sequence). The CDR3 loop spans 17 amino acids. Trimming at V came to 5 bases and at J to 3 bases, leaving 15 bases not matched to a gene. Written as DNA, the CDR3 is TGTGCCAGCAGCCCCCGACAGGGTGGACCAGCTGACACTGAAGCTTTCTTT. It is translated as CASSPRQGGPADTEAFF.

This chain connects TRBV7-2 to TRBJ2-7; possibly TRBD2 for D (6 bases). The ends were cut back, 5 bases at V and 11 bases at J, with 25 bases in the middle. Germline CDR1 is SGHTA and CDR2 is FQGNSA. CDR3 length: 15 residues. CDR3 sequence reads: CASSTTPGTGVQEYF. CDR3 nucleotide sequence: TGTGCCAGCAGCACAACCCCCGGGACGGGGGTACAGGAGTACTTC.

The chain recombines TRBV19 with TRBJ2-1; D gene uncertain. Germline CDR1 reads LNHDA; CDR2 reads SQIVND (reference sequence). V dropped 5 bases and J dropped 0 bases, with 8 bases sitting between them. There are 14 residues in the CDR3. As DNA, the CDR3 is TGTGCCAGTAGTGGCAACAGCTCCTACAATGAGCAGTTCTTC. Translated: CASSGNSSYNEQFF.

For the CDR3, the DNA is TGCGCCAGCAGCTTGGCCAGCGGGAACACCGGGGAGCTGTTTTTT. Protein product: CASSLASGNTGELFF. The gene calls are TRBV5-1 and TRBJ2-2; D is possibly TRBD2 (5 bases). Germline-derived CDR1 and CDR2 are SGHRS and YFSETQ. CDR3 length: 15 amino acids. V was pared by 0 bases and J by 1 base, with 7 bases between.

In its sample, this clone was seen a few times. V and J are TRBV7-8 and TRBJ2-5, with 11 bases matching TRBD1. The CDR3 sequence is 15 residues long. J lost 5 bases, V lost 7 bases, and 9 bases had no gene match. Germline V gives CDR1 SGHVS, CDR2 FQNEAQ. The DNA of the CDR3 is TGTGCCAGCACCCTTCGGACAGGGGGCTCGGAGACCCAGTACTTC. This codes for CASTLRTGGSETQYF.

The chain has TRBV10-2 and TRBJ1-5; 8 bases map to TRBD1. The CDR3 totals 16 residues. Germline trimming cut 0 bases from V and 2 bases from J; bases unmatched to any gene: 3. Germline assignment: CDR1 WSHSY and CDR2 SAAADI. Here the CDR3 DNA reads TGCGCCAGCAGTGAGTCGATGGGACAGGGCAATCAGCCCCAGCATTTT. Its protein is CASSESMGQGNQPQHF.

The chain joins TRBV6-6 to TRBJ1-4, with D possibly matching TRBD1 (6 bases). The germline V and J ends were trimmed by 5 bases and 3 bases, with 16 bases remaining between them. Germline loops: CDR1 MNHNY, CDR2 SVGAGI (reference sequence). The CDR3 covers 16 residues. The CDR3 protein is CASSRIQGIANEKLFF. The CDR3 DNA reads TGTGCCAGCAGTAGAATCCAGGGGATCGCTAATGAAAAACTGTTTTTT.

V and J are TRBV19 and TRBJ1-2, with unresolved D. Germline V CDR1 and CDR2: LNHDA, SQIVND (reference sequence). V gave up 3 bases and J gave up 4 bases, with 6 bases separating them. This CDR3 is 12 amino acids long. CDR3 sequence: CASSIEGYGYTF. CDR3 nucleotides: TGTGCCAGTAGTATTGAGGGCTATGGCTACACCTTC.

This clone was observed a single time. DNA for the CDR3: TGTGCCAGCAGTTTAACAGGGGCAAGTCAGCCCCAGCATTTT. Translated, it gives CASSLTGASQPQHF. The chain couples TRBV28 to TRBJ1-5; 7 bases fit TRBD1. Germline V gene lookup returns CDR1 MDHEN and CDR2 SYDVKM. The J segment lost 6 bases and the V segment lost 2 bases, leaving 4 bases of the junction unmatched. The CDR3 runs to 14 residues.

The chain couples TRBV5-1 to TRBJ1-2; D is undetermined. The CDR3 length is 13 residues. CDR1 is SGHRS and CDR2 is YFSETQ in the germline V gene. The V end was cut by 0 bases, the J end by 5 bases, with 8 bases between. CDR3 residues: CASSLESGYGYTF. The DNA for the CDR3 is TGCGCCAGCAGCTTGGAATCGGGATATGGCTACACCTTC. Supplemented by reference TRBV5-1 and TRBJ1-2, the full variable domain reads KAGVTQTPRYLIKTRGQQVTLSCSPISGHRSVSWYQQTPGQGLQFLFEYFSETQRNKGNFPGRFSGRQFSNSRSEMNVSTLELGDSALYLCASSLESGYGYTFGSGTRLTVV.

Here the CDR3 DNA reads TGTGCCAGTAGTGCGCGGAACACTGAAGCTTTCTTT. It specifies CASSARNTEAFF. V and J are TRBV19 and TRBJ1-1; D remains ambiguous. Germline assignment: CDR1 LNHDA and CDR2 SQIVND (reference sequence). The CDR3 totals 12 residues. Trimming removed 5 bases at V and 1 base at J, with 5 bases between.

The CDR3 region is CASSHGFEQFF. The DNA of the CDR3 is TGTGCCAGCAGCCACGGGTTCGAGCAGTTCTTC. V usage is TRBV14 and J usage is TRBJ2-1; D gene unclear. This CDR3 contains 11 residues. Germline CDR1 reads SGHDN; CDR2 reads FVKESK. Trimming cost V 3 bases and J 10 bases, with 7 bases left between them. The entire variable domain, with the rest obtained from reference TRBV14 and TRBJ2-1, is as follows: EAGVTQFPSHSVIEKGQTVTLRCDPISGHDNLYWYRRVMGKEIKFLLHFVKESKQDESGMPNNRFLAERTGGTYSTLKVQPAELEDSGVYFCASSHGFEQFFGPGTRLTVL.

This clone was picked up a small number of times. The junction departs from the called germline gene at one end, perhaps through a read error. The chain combines TRBV5-1 with TRBJ1-4, with 8 bases that match TRBD1. Per germline, CDR1 SGHRS and CDR2 YFSETQ. The CDR3 has 14 amino acids. The CDR3 region is CASSLDRDDEKLFF. The CDR3 DNA sequence: TGCGCCAGCAGTTTGGACAGGGATGATGAAAAACTGTTTTTT.

This chain connects TRBV5-4 to TRBJ2-7; 7 bases fit TRBD1. The CDR3 runs to 13 residues. Germline V gene sequence: CDR1 SGHNT, CDR2 YYREEE (reference sequence). The J segment lost 6 bases and the V segment lost 0 bases, leaving 3 bases of the junction unmatched. The DNA for the CDR3 is TGTGCCAGCAGCTTGGGACAGGGAAGCGAGCAGTACTTC. It encodes CASSLGQGSEQYF.

The chain couples TRBV10-2 to TRBJ1-5; a weak D match, TRBD1 (6 bases). From germline, CDR1 is WSHSY and CDR2 SAAADI. The CDR3 extends over 13 amino acids. V was clipped by 7 bases and J by 4 bases, with 11 bases between them. CDR3 residues: CASTGQGNQPQHF. The CDR3 DNA reads TGCGCCAGCACCGGGCAGGGGAATCAGCCCCAGCATTTT.

The rearrangement links TRBV7-5 to TRBJ2-2; the listed D gene, TRBD2, was not tested against the DNA. TRBV7-5 is a documented pseudogene. The CDR3 contains 13 residues. In nucleotides, the CDR3 is TGTGCCAGAAGTACTAAGTTGGCCGGGGAGCTGTTTTTT. This encodes CARSTKLAGELFF.

This chain uses TRBV28 with TRBJ2-1, with D tentatively TRBD2 (6 bases). Trimming pared 2 bases from V and 4 bases from J, leaving 9 bases between. Germline CDR1 is MDHEN and CDR2 is SYDVKM. The CDR3 sequence is 14 residues long. Here the CDR3 reads CASSLPGRYNEQFF. DNA of the CDR3: TGTGCCAGCAGTTTACCCGGGAGATACAATGAGCAGTTCTTC.

Only a few counts were recorded for this clone. The rearrangement uses TRBV7-9 and TRBJ1-3; no clear D gene. Per germline, CDR1 SEHNR and CDR2 FQNEAQ (reference sequence). The CDR3 sequence is 14 residues long. V was cut by 5 bases and J by 0 bases, with 8 bases left in between. Here the CDR3 reads CASSQSISGNTIYF. As DNA, the CDR3 is TGTGCCAGCAGCCAGTCCATCTCTGGAAACACCATATATTTT.

The chain joins TRBV9 to TRBJ2-5, with TRBD2 matching 9 bases. Germline V lookup: CDR1 SGDLS, CDR2 YYNGEE. This CDR3 is built from 16 residues. The V and J ends lost 0 bases and 5 bases, in that order; junction bases with no gene match: 8. The CDR3 protein is CASSVGGGRVGETQYF. The CDR3 DNA sequence: TGTGCCAGCAGCGTAGGGGGCGGGAGGGTTGGTGAGACCCAGTACTTC.

The chain uses TRBV9 and TRBJ1-1; the D gene is possibly TRBD1 (5 bases). The CDR3 is 14 residues long. V lost 0 bases, J lost 4 bases, and 10 bases lay in between. Germline CDR1 reads SGDLS; CDR2 reads YYNGEE. The CDR3 coding sequence is TGTGCCAGCAGCGTAGTAGACCAGGGCACTGAAGCTTTCTTT. This translates into CASSVVDQGTEAFF.